Each of the 22 T cell receptor beta chains below was sequenced from the same sample in a study of cytomegalovirus exposure and HLA in healthy donors. PCR was performed using 60 Vbeta and 13 Jbeta primers. TCRdb keeps only in-frame clones here, not all; method: immunoSEQ multiplex PCR. The repertoire includes approximately 89,000 clones, around 73% of them detected once, and over 0.95% sits in the top ten. The sample comprised PBMCs. The receptors originated from a female donor in good health and CMV-seronegative.

This clone came up a few times. The gene calls are TRBV27 and TRBJ2-1; 9 bases align to TRBD2. Per germline, CDR1 MNHEY and CDR2 SMNVEV (reference sequence). Trimming removed 5 bases from V and 4 bases from J; junction bases left unmatched: 3. CDR3 length equals 14 residues. In nucleotides, the CDR3 is TGTGCCAGCAGTCTAGCGGGGAGATACAATGAGCAGTTCTTC. This sequence encodes CASSLAGRYNEQFF.

Only one count was recorded for this clone. The chain joins TRBV5-1 to TRBJ2-3; TRBD2 aligns across 14 bases. V lost 4 bases and J lost 5; bases outside the gene matches: 6. CDR3 length equals 16 residues. Germline CDR1 and CDR2: SGHRS and YFSETQ. Written as DNA, the CDR3 is TGCGCCAGCAGCACGGGACTAGCGGGAGCCCAAGATACGCAGTATTTT. It yields the protein CASSTGLAGAQDTQYF.

This chain links TRBV29-1 with TRBJ2-1; 7 nucleotides agree with TRBD2. Germline CDR1 SQVTM, CDR2 ANQGSEA. The CDR3 covers 14 residues. Losses at the gene ends were 2 bases for V and 2 bases for J; bases not matched to a gene: 3. The CDR3: CSVELAEAYNEQFF. For the CDR3, the DNA is TGCAGCGTTGAACTAGCGGAGGCCTACAATGAGCAGTTCTTC.

The chain links TRBV7-3 to TRBJ2-3; 7 bases agree with TRBD2. Looked up from germline, CDR1 is SGHTA and CDR2 is FQGTGA. V was clipped by 1 base and J by 4 bases; unmatched bases: 5. The CDR3 is made up of 15 amino acids. The CDR3 DNA reads TGTGCCAGCAGCTTAAAGGCGGGAGAGGCAGATACGCAGTATTTT. This codes for CASSLKAGEADTQYF.

V usage is TRBV9 and J usage is TRBJ2-3; 13 bases are a match to TRBD2. J gave up 8 bases and V 0 bases, and 12 bases lay outside the gene matches. This CDR3 is 18 amino acids long. The germline gives CDR1 SGDLS, CDR2 YYNGEE. The CDR3 DNA sequence: TGTGCCAGCAGCGTAGGGGGCGGACTAGCGGGAGCGTCGGGTACGCAGTATTTT. Translation gives CASSVGGGLAGASGTQYF.

This clone has only a few counts. The V call is TRBV5-6, the J call TRBJ2-7, with D possibly TRBD1 on 5 matching bases. V lost 1 base to trimming and J lost 4 bases, with 21 bases between them. Germline V CDR1 and CDR2: SGHDT, YYEEEE. The CDR3 loop spans 17 amino acids. Written as DNA, the CDR3 is TGTGCCAGCAGCTTGTGGGTTTGGGGCGGAACCACTTACGAGCAGTACTTC. Translated, it gives CASSLWVWGGTTYEQYF.

The chain couples TRBV11-2 to TRBJ1-1, with no clear D. V was cut by 3 bases and J by 4 bases, with 6 bases left in between. The CDR3 spans 12 residues. Germline V gives CDR1 SGHAT, CDR2 FQNNGV. CDR3 in DNA: TGTGCCAGCAGCTTTAGCGGCACTGAAGCTTTCTTT. This codes for CASSFSGTEAFF.

This clone showed up just a few times. The rearrangement joins TRBV4-1 to TRBJ2-5; no firm D call. Deletions cut 1 base from V and 0 bases from J, with 9 bases between. The length of the CDR3 is 15 residues. The V gene's germline CDR1 is MGHRA and CDR2 YSYEKL. CDR3 protein: CASSQGRWYQETQYF. CDR3 coding DNA: TGCGCCAGCAGCCAAGGCAGGTGGTACCAAGAGACCCAGTACTTC.

This chain uses TRBV4-3 with TRBJ2-5, with 7 bases identical to TRBD2. CDR3 size: 16 residues. With V trimmed by 1 base and J by 3 bases, 8 bases remained unmatched. Germline lookup yields CDR1 LGHNA and CDR2 YSLEER. Written as DNA, the CDR3 is TGCGCCAGCAGCCAAGGTGCTAGCGGCCCTAAAGAGACCCAGTACTTC. Protein sequence: CASSQGASGPKETQYF.

This clone was recorded once. The genes are TRBV7-3 and TRBJ2-2, with D perhaps TRBD1 (6 bases). Germline CDR1 SGHTA, CDR2 FQGTGA. CDR3 length equals 17 residues. The ends were cut back, 2 bases at V and 4 bases at J, with 17 bases in the middle. CDR3 loop: CASSLVGTTKGTGELFF. For the CDR3, the DNA is TGTGCCAGCAGCTTAGTAGGGACAACAAAAGGCACCGGGGAGCTGTTTTTT.

This clone was counted a few times. The chain carries TRBV19 and TRBJ2-2; D ambiguous. V was trimmed by 6 bases and J by 2 bases, leaving 10 bases between them. This CDR3 spans 14 amino acids. Germline CDR1 and CDR2: LNHDA and SQIVND (reference sequence). The CDR3: CASRWFSNTGELFF. As DNA, the CDR3 is TGTGCCAGTAGGTGGTTCAGTAACACCGGGGAGCTGTTTTTT.

The J gene is TRBJ1-5, the V gene TRBV9; no clear D gene. Germline V lookup: CDR1 SGDLS, CDR2 YYNGEE. V shed 2 bases and J shed 0 bases, with 9 bases lying between them. The CDR3 totals 15 residues. The CDR3 DNA sequence: TGTGCCAGCAGCGTTTCAGGAAATAGCAATCAGCCCCAGCATTTT. As protein: CASSVSGNSNQPQHF.

This clone was observed a few times. The junction does not match germline at one end; this may be a read error. V usage is TRBV7-9 and J usage is TRBJ2-5; maybe TRBD1 (6 bases). There are 12 residues in the CDR3. CDR1 is SEHNR, CDR2 FQNEAQ, per germline (reference sequence). Written as DNA, the CDR3 is TGTTCCAGCGCCGGGACACAAGAGACCCAGTACTTC. Encoded protein: CSSAGTQETQYF. Full variable domain (outside the CDR3, taken from reference TRBV7-9 and TRBJ2-5): DTGVSQNPRHKITKRGQNVTFRCDPISEHNRLYWYRQTLGQGPEFLTYFQNEAQLEKSRLLSDRFSAERPKGSFSTLEIQRTEQGDSAMYLCSSAGTQETQYFGPGTRLLVL.

The rearrangement uses TRBV2 and TRBJ2-5; TRBD2 is a possible D gene (6 bases). CDR1 SNHLY and CDR2 FYNNEI come from the germline V gene. The CDR3 loop spans 11 amino acids. V shed 11 bases and J shed 5 bases, with 12 bases lying between them. Here the CDR3 DNA reads TGTGCCTCGCGGGGCCAGGAGACCCAGTACTTC. Translation: CASRGQETQYF.

This chain joins TRBV9 and TRBJ2-3; 14 nucleotides line up with TRBD2. This CDR3 comprises 17 residues. Trimming cost V 4 bases and J 1 base; bases outside gene matches: 5. Germline CDR1 reads SGDLS; CDR2 reads YYNGEE. CDR3 sequence: CASSRGLAGGRTDTQYF. For the CDR3, the DNA is TGTGCCAGCAGCCGCGGACTAGCGGGGGGCCGCACAGATACGCAGTATTTT.

The chain employs TRBV6-6 and TRBJ2-3; unclear D gene. The ends were cut back, 0 bases at V and 2 bases at J, with 12 bases in the middle. This CDR3 is built from 16 residues. The germline V gene encodes CDR1 MNHNY and CDR2 SVGAGI (reference sequence). CDR3 region: CASSYSSAHNTDTQYF. The CDR3 coding sequence is TGTGCCAGCAGTTACTCATCAGCGCACAACACAGATACGCAGTATTTT.

The chain is built from TRBV6-1 and TRBJ1-5, with a possible D match to TRBD1 (6 bases). This CDR3 is built from 13 residues. The V and J ends lost 7 bases and 4 bases respectively, with 11 bases between them. The germline V gene has CDR1 MNHNS and CDR2 SASEGT. CDR3 DNA: TGTGCCAGCATAGCGACAGGTAATCAGCCCCAGCATTTT. It encodes CASIATGNQPQHF.

The chain combines TRBV10-3 with TRBJ2-1; tentative D call: TRBD1 (5 bases). Per germline, CDR1 ENHRY and CDR2 SYGVKD. The CDR3 is 12 amino acids. The ends were cut back, 8 bases at V and 5 bases at J, with 10 bases in the middle. CDR3 protein: CAISKDNNEQFF. The CDR3 DNA reads TGTGCCATCTCGAAGGACAACAATGAGCAGTTCTTC.

The genes are TRBV9 and TRBJ2-7, with 12 positions matching TRBD2. Germline values: CDR1 SGDLS, CDR2 YYNGEE. The junction had 1 base not matched to a gene; V was cut back by 4 bases and J by 2 bases. This CDR3 contains 14 residues. The CDR3 here is CASSPSGGAYEQYF. CDR3 DNA: TGTGCCAGCAGCCCTAGCGGGGGGGCCTACGAGCAGTACTTC.

The rearrangement joins TRBV9 to TRBJ1-2; D might be TRBD1 (5 bases). Trimming pared 1 base from V and 3 bases from J, leaving 7 bases between. CDR1 and CDR2 from the germline V gene are SGDLS and YYNGEE. The CDR3 loop spans 13 amino acids. The CDR3 loop reads CASSVTGDYGYTF. For the CDR3, the DNA is TGTGCCAGCAGCGTAACAGGCGACTATGGCTACACCTTC.

This chain uses TRBV10-3 with TRBJ2-1, with 12 nucleotides matching TRBD2. The V and J ends lost 4 bases and 5 bases, in that order; junction bases with no gene match: 3. The CDR3 sequence is 15 residues long. Germline V gene lookup returns CDR1 ENHRY and CDR2 SYGVKD. The CDR3 nucleotides read TGTGCCATCAGTGTGACTAGCGGGGGCCACAATGAGCAGTTCTTC. Protein: CAISVTSGGHNEQFF.

This clone was seen just once. This chain links TRBV30 with TRBJ2-6; 10 positions agree with TRBD2. The junction had 21 bases not matched to a gene; V was cut back by 3 bases and J by 1 base. The CDR3 consists of 22 residues. Germline CDR1 is GTSNPN and CDR2 is SVGIG (reference sequence). CDR3 in amino acids: CAWSRDVTPGLAYRSGANVLTF. The CDR3 DNA sequence: TGTGCCTGGAGCAGGGATGTAACTCCGGGACTAGCGTACCGATCTGGGGCCAACGTCCTGACTTTC.